These 2 T cell receptor beta chains share one sample of origin, sequenced in a study of T cell responses to AZD1222 COVID-19 vaccine. This table comes from immunoSEQ multiplex PCR, and its TCRdb copy is limited to in-frame clones, with some not included. This sample yields around 99,000 clones, of which about 93% are seen a single time; around 6.6% belongs to the top ten. The specimen was peripheral blood, collected 28 days after the second AZD1222 dose. Every receptor here comes from an adult who received the AZD1222 COVID-19 vaccine.

There are a few counts of this clone. The chain employs TRBV5-4 and TRBJ2-7; 11 bases match TRBD1. J lost 5 bases, V lost 5 bases, and 6 bases had no gene match. The germline CDR1 and CDR2 sequences are SGHNT and YYREEE (reference sequence). The CDR3 has 14 residues. The CDR3 coding sequence is TGTGCCAGCAGTCTGGACAGGGGGCTTAACGAGCAGTACTTC. It yields the protein CASSLDRGLNEQYF.

In DNA form, the CDR3 reads TGTGCCAGCAGTTACCGGGCCTCGGGGGGAAACACCATATATTTT. Its translation is CASSYRASGGNTIYF. The chain employs TRBV6-2 or TRBV6-3 and TRBJ1-3; D call uncertain. The CDR3 is 15 amino acids. Germline-derived CDR1 and CDR2 are MNHEY and SVGEGT. V lost 2 bases to trimming and J lost 4 bases, with 12 bases between them.